Below are 10 T cell receptor beta chains sequenced from a single sample in a study of T-cell reconstitution after alpha-beta-depleted transplantation in children. The authors prepared the TCRbeta library with unique molecular identifiers. TCRdb analysed the PCR reads with MiXCR anew, one entry per CDR3 protein. The table has 73,000 or so distinct CDR3 sequences, roughly 5.2% seen once. The source material was PBMCs, mostly from graft donor cells, sampled 180 days after TCRalphabeta/CD19-depleted stem cell transplant. The receptors originated from a boy less than two years old who had a stem cell transplant for acute myeloid leukemia, so the T cells may come from the graft donor.

This clonotype was detected ten times or more. J is TRBJ1-1 and V is TRBV13; possible D gene TRBD1, 5 bases. This CDR3 is built from 12 residues. V lost 4 bases to trimming and J lost 10 bases, with 13 bases between them. Germline CDR1 and CDR2: PRHDT and FYEKMQ (reference sequence). Here the CDR3 DNA reads TGTGCCAGCAGCTCCAGGGCGGTCGGAGCTTTCTTT. Translating it yields CASSSRAVGAFF.

This clonotype showed up many times. The chain recombines TRBV20-1 with TRBJ1-2, with 7 bases identical to TRBD1. V lost 0 bases to trimming and J lost 4 bases; unmatched junction nucleotides: 8. The CDR3 is made up of 15 amino acids. Germline V gives CDR1 DFQATT, CDR2 SNEGSKA (reference sequence). CDR3 protein: CSARDTRQGPYGYTF. The CDR3 nucleotides read TGCAGTGCTAGAGATACCCGACAGGGCCCCTATGGCTACACCTTC.

This clonotype has ten or more counts. The genes are TRBV14 and TRBJ2-1; D is unresolved. CDR3 length equals 12 residues. The V gene's germline CDR1 is SGHDN and CDR2 FVKESK. Trimming took 4 bases from V and 5 from J, leaving 6 bases between them. DNA for the CDR3: TGTGCCAGCAGCCTGGAGCACAATGAGCAGTTCTTC. It is translated as CASSLEHNEQFF.

This clonotype was seen repeatedly, ten times or more. The genes are TRBV3-1 and TRBJ1-2; D possibly corresponds to TRBD1 (5 bases). CDR1 is LGHDT, CDR2 YNNKEL, per germline (reference sequence). Deletions cut 4 bases from V and 5 bases from J, with 8 bases between. This CDR3 region has 12 residues. CDR3 bases: TGTGCCAGCAGCCCAGGGAGTTATGGCTACACCTTC. Translated, it gives CASSPGSYGYTF. Based on the CDR3 plus reference TRBV3-1 and TRBJ1-2, the full variable domain is DTAVSQTPKYLVTQMGNDKSIKCEQNLGHDTMYWYKQDSKKFLKIMFSYNNKELIINETVPNRFSPKSPDKAHLNLHINSLELGDSAVYFCASSPGSYGYTFGSGTRLTVV.

This clonotype was observed many times. The chain is built from TRBV29-1 and TRBJ2-3; D remains ambiguous. Trimming shortened V by 6 bases and J by 6 bases, and 13 bases separated the two germline ends. CDR3 size: 12 residues. Germline-derived CDR1 and CDR2 are SQVTM and ANQGSEA. CDR3 in DNA: TGCAGCGTCGCTCCGGGCCCGGATACGCAGTATTTT. As protein: CSVAPGPDTQYF.

This clonotype has ten or more counts. The V call is TRBV7-9, the J call TRBJ2-1; TRBD2 matches at 9 bases. Germline V CDR1 and CDR2: SEHNR, FQNEAQ (reference sequence). The CDR3 contains 18 residues. V dropped 4 bases and J dropped 4; count of bases not matched to a gene: 14. The CDR3, as DNA: TGTGCCAGCAGCTACCCTAGGGTGACTAGCGGCCCTTACAATGAGCAGTTCTTC. Translating gives CASSYPRVTSGPYNEQFF.

This clonotype was seen many times. This chain joins TRBV12-3 or TRBV12-4 and TRBJ1-2, with D unresolved. The CDR3 spans 16 residues. Trimming shortened V by 1 base and J by 0 bases, and 12 bases separated the two germline ends. This chain's CDR3 is CASSLVPPSPNYGYTF. The CDR3 nucleotides read TGTGCCAGCAGTTTAGTCCCCCCGTCTCCTAACTATGGCTACACCTTC.

This clonotype was observed at least ten times. This rearrangement joins TRBV5-1 to TRBJ1-6, with D possibly TRBD1 on 6 matching bases. This CDR3 contains 16 residues. Germline V gene data show CDR1 as SGHRS and CDR2 as YFSETQ. The V end was cut by 0 bases, the J end by 7 bases, with 14 bases between. CDR3 nucleotides: TGCGCCAGCAGCTTGGGGCCGAGGGGGGGAAATTCACCCCTCCACTTT. Amino acid sequence: CASSLGPRGGNSPLHF.

This clonotype came up many times. V gene TRBV20-1 combines with J gene TRBJ1-2; tentatively, D is TRBD1 (5 bases). Per germline, CDR1 DFQATT and CDR2 SNEGSKA (reference sequence). Trimming left V 1 base short and J 0 bases short, with 6 bases between. CDR3 length: 13 residues. This CDR3 is CSARGQPNYGYTF. The CDR3 DNA follows: TGCAGTGCTAGAGGACAGCCTAACTATGGCTACACCTTC.

CDR3 sequence: CAMSLGLVDSEQYF. The CDR3 DNA sequence: TGTGCCATGAGCTTGGGGCTCGTGGATTCTGAGCAGTATTTT. The chain couples TRBV5-6 to TRBJ2-3, with a weak D call TRBD1 (5 bases). Germline assignment: CDR1 SGHDT and CDR2 YYEEEE. This CDR3 has 14 residues. The V gene lost 9 bases and the J gene lost 11 bases, with 25 bases spanning the gap.